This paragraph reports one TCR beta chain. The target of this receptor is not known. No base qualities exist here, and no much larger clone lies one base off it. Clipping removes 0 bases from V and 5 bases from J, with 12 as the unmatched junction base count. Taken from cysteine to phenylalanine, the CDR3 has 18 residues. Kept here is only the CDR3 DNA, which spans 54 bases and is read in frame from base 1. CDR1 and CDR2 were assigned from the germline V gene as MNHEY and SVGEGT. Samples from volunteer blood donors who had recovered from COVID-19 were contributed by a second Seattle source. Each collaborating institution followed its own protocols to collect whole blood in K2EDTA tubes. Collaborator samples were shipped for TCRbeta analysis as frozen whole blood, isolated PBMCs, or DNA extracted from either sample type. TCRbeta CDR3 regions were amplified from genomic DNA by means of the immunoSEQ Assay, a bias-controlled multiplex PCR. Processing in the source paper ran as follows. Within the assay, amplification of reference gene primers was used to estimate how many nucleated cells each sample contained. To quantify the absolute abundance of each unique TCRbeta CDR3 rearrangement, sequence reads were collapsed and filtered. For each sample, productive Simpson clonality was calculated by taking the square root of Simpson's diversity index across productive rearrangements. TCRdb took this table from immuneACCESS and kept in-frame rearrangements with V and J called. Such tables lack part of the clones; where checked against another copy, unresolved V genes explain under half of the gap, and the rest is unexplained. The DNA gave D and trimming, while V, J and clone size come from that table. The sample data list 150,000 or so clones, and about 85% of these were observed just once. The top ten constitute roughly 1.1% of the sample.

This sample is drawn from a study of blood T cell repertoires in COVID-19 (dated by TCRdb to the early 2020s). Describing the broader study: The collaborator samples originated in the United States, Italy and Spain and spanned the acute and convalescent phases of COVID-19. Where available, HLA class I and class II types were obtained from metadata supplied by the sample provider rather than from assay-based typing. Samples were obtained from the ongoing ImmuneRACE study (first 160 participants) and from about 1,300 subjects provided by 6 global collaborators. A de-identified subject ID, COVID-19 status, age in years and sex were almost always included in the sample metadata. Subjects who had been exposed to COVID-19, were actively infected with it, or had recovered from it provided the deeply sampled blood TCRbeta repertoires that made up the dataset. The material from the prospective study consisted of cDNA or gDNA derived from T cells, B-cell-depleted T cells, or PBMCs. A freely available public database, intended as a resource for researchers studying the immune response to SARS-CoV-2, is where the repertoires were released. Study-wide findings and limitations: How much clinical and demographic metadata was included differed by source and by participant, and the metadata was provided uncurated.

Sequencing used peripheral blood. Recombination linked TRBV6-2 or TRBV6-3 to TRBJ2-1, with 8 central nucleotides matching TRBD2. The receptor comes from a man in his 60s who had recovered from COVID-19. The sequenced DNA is TGTGCCAGCAGTTACTCCCCCCCGAGCGGGGGCCAGGACAATGAGCAGTTCTTC. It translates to CASSYSPPSGGQDNEQFF.